This T cell receptor beta chain was sequenced in a study of cytomegalovirus exposure and HLA in healthy donors. Background on the study: A data release that came early held roughly 85 million unique TCRs from HLA-typed donors. Study-level findings and limits: The later analysis indicated that the majority of CMV-associated TCR beta chains appeared HLA-restricted.

There are 16 residues in the CDR3. Germline CDR1 SGHDN, CDR2 FVKESK. V was pared by 3 bases and J by 2 bases, with 15 bases between. Comments on this clone: Its antigen is unidentified.

PCR involved 60 Vbeta and 13 Jbeta primers. The table came from immunoSEQ multiplex PCR; TCRdb's copy has only in-frame clones and leaves some out. Counted here are around 90,000 clones, 55% to 70% occurring once; the ten biggest clones make up roughly 21%. The clonotype originates from a woman aged 50 to 60 in good health and CMV-seropositive. Sequenced sample: PBMCs. The chain uses TRBV14 and TRBJ2-3, with D tentatively TRBD1 (6 bases). The CDR3 loop reads CASSQFGGTLTDTQYF. CDR3 coding DNA: TGTGCCAGCAGCCAGTTTGGGGGCACCCTCACAGATACGCAGTATTTT.